Sequencing of this T cell receptor (beta chain) was carried out in a study of technical replicates of blood from a handful of donors. Sequencing was performed with immunoSEQ multiplex PCR; in TCRdb, only in-frame clones are kept and a portion is missing. The sample has approximately 75,000 clones; 95% to 97% are singletons. CDR1 is MNHNS and CDR2 is SASEGT in the germline V gene. Trimming cost V 5 bases and J 1 base; bases outside gene matches: 4. The CDR3 is made up of 14 amino acids. The sample consisted of T cells isolated from PBMCs. This clonotype was sampled from a human donor in good health. This rearrangement joins TRBV6-1 to TRBJ1-1, with 7 bases that match TRBD1. The CDR3 here is CASSKQGRNTEAFF. The CDR3 nucleotides are TGTGCCAGCAGTAAACAGGGGCGGAACACTGAAGCTTTCTTT.